This T cell receptor beta chain was observed in a study of T cells in tuberculosis. The germline gives CDR1 MDHEN, CDR2 SYDVKM. V was clipped by 4 bases and J by 5 bases; unmatched bases: 17. This CDR3 region has 18 residues. Study-wide results and limits: Active tuberculosis alpha repertoires lay closer to GMM-specific TCRs than controls'. A GMM-specific repertoire classifier reached about 90% accuracy, AUROC roughly 0.87.

Here immunoSEQ multiplex PCR was the method, and the copy in TCRdb shows in-frame clones only, minus some. The sample lists approximately 30,000 clones; just under 95% were seen once. Adolescents were screened for latent TB by skin test and IGRA. Each donor contributed about 100,000 T cells on average, unsorted. By share of the sample, this clone is medium-sized. What it binds is not known. The source is a donor aged 10 to 29 with latent tuberculosis or without tuberculosis infection. Some clones in this sample may be carry-over from other donors' samples. The chain joins TRBV28 to TRBJ2-5, with TRBD1 matching over 9 bases. The sequencing sample was made of PBMCs. The chain's CDR3 is CASSSIFRQGERRETQYF. The DNA for the CDR3 is TGTGCCAGCAGTTCGATATTCCGACAGGGGGAGCGCAGGGAGACCCAGTACTTC.